This TCR beta chain was observed in a study of cytomegalovirus exposure and HLA in healthy donors. PCR employed 60 Vbeta and 13 Jbeta primers. Sequencing was performed with immunoSEQ multiplex PCR; in TCRdb, only in-frame clones are kept and a portion is missing. The data hold more than 95,000 clones, with roughly two thirds observed a single time. Regarding the study as a whole: Later on, analysis showed that most CMV-associated TCR beta chains appeared to be HLA-restricted. At a 0.05 false discovery rate, a later analysis found roughly 17,000 TCR beta sequences to be associated with HLA alleles.

V gave up 6 bases and J gave up 2 bases; unmatched junction bases: 12. The germline gives CDR1 SQVTM, CDR2 ANQGSEA. The CDR3 has 16 residues. This clone was seen only once. The antigen is not known. This receptor was taken from a young man in good health and CMV-seronegative. Sequencing used PBMCs. This rearrangement joins TRBV29-1 to TRBJ2-1, with 8 bases matching TRBD2. This CDR3 reads CSVNLRTSPTYNEQFF. Written as DNA, the CDR3 is TGCAGCGTGAACCTCAGGACTAGCCCTACCTACAATGAGCAGTTCTTC.